The T cell receptor (beta chain) under discussion was sequenced for a study of beta chain features in type 1 diabetes. The study, taken as a whole, reports: There was a moderate but significant shortening of TCRB CDR3s in all four CD4+ subsets of Type 1 diabetes patients.

Comments on this clone: Its antigen is as yet unknown.

With 5 bases clipped from V and 2 bases from J, the junction kept 5 bases outside the gene matches. CDR3 length: 16 amino acids. Germline V CDR1 and CDR2: SGHDN, FVKESK. Sequencing targeted expressed TCRB transcripts, as all isolated RNA had been reverse transcribed. Measured with immunoSEQ multiplex PCR; TCRdb has only the in-frame clones, and not every one. The data hold roughly 450,000 clones, with approximately 10% observed a single time. This chain uses TRBV14 with TRBJ2-1; 11 bases are shared with TRBD2. The source is a woman aged 18-30 years in good health. The sequenced material came from naive CD4+ T cells from blood. CDR3 loop: CASSVRLAGPYNEQFF. The CDR3 coding sequence is TGTGCCAGCAGCGTCCGACTAGCGGGGCCCTACAATGAGCAGTTCTTC.